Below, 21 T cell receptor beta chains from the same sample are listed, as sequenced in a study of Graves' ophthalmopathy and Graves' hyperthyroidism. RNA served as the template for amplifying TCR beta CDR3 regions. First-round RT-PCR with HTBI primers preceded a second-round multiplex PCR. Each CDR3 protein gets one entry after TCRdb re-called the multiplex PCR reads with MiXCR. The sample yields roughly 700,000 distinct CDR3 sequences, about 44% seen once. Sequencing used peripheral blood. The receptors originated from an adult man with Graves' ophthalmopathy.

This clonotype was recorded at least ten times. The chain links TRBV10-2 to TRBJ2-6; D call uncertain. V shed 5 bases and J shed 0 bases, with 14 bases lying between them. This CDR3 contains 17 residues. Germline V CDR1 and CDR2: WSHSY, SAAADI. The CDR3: CASSRTGIRSGANVLTF. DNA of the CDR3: TGCGCCAGCAGTCGGACCGGAATCCGCTCTGGGGCCAACGTCCTGACTTTC.

Here the CDR3 DNA reads TGTGCCAGCAGTGAAGCGCGCGCAGGGGGTCGGTACGAGCAGTACTTC. Translation gives CASSEARAGGRYEQYF. V usage is TRBV2 and J usage is TRBJ2-7; 7 nucleotides align to TRBD1. The CDR3 totals 16 residues. Germline V gene lookup returns CDR1 SNHLY and CDR2 FYNNEI. V gave up 0 bases and J gave up 4 bases; unmatched junction bases: 9.

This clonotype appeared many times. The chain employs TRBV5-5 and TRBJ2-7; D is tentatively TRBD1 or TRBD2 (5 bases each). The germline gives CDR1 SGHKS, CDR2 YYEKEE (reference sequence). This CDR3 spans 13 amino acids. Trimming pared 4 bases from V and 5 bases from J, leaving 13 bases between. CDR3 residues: CASSRGRGNEQYF. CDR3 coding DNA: TGTGCCAGCAGCCGAGGTCGGGGCAACGAGCAGTACTTC.

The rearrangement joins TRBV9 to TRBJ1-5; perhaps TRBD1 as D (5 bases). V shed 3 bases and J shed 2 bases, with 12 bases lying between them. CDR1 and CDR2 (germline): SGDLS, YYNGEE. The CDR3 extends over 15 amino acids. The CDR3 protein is CASSAAGNGNQPQHF. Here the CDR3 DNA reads TGTGCCAGCAGCGCAGCAGGGAATGGCAATCAGCCCCAGCATTTT.

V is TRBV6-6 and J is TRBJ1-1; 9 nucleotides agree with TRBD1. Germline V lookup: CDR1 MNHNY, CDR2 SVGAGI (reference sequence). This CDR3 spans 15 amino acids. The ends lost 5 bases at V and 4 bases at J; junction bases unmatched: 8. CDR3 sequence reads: CASSTGTGTVTEAFF. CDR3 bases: TGTGCCAGCAGTACCGGGACAGGGACGGTCACTGAAGCTTTCTTT.

The CDR3 coding sequence is TGCGCCAGCAGAGGACTAGCGGAGAACACCGGGGCCAACGTCCTGACTTTC. It is translated as CASRGLAENTGANVLTF. The chain is built from TRBV10-2 and TRBJ2-6; 10 bases are shared with TRBD2. The CDR3 loop spans 17 amino acids. From germline, CDR1 is WSHSY and CDR2 SAAADI. Losses at the gene ends were 6 bases for V and 4 bases for J; bases not matched to a gene: 9.

The CDR3 DNA follows: TGTGCCAGCAGAGAAACTAGCCCGAGCTCCTACGAGCAGTACTTC. Protein product: CASRETSPSSYEQYF. This chain uses TRBV10-3 with TRBJ2-7; D may be TRBD2 (6 bases). Germline V lookup: CDR1 ENHRY, CDR2 SYGVKD. The CDR3 covers 15 residues. V dropped 10 bases and J dropped 0 bases, with 19 bases sitting between them.

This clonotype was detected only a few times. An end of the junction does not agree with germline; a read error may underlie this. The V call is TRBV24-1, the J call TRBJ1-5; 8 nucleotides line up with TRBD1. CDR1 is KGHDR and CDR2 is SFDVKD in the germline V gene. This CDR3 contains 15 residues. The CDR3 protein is CASSAGQGANQPQHF. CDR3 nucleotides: TGTGCCAGCAGTGCCGGCCAGGGGGCTAATCAGCCCCAGCATTTT.

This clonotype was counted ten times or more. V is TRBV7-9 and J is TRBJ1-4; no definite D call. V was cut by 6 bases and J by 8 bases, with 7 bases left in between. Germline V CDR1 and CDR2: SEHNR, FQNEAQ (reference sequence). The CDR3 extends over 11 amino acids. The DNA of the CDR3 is TGTGCCAGCAGGGGAAGGGAAAAACTGTTTTTT. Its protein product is CASRGREKLFF.

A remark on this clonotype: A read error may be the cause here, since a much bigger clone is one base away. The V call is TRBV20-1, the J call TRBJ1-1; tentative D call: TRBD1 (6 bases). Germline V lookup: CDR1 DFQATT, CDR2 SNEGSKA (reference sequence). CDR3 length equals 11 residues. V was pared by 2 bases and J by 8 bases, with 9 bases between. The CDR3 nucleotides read TGCAGTGCTAGAAGGACAGCCGAAGCTTTCTTT. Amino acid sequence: CSARRTAEAFF.

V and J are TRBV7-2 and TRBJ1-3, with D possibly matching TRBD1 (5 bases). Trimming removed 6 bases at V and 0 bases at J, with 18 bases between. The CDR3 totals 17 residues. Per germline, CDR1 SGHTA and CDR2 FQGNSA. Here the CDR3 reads CASSTLGGSTSGNTIYF. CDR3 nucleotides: TGTGCCAGCAGTACCTTGGGGGGTTCTACCTCTGGAAACACCATATATTTT. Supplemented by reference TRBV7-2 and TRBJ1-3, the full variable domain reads GAGVSQSPSNKVTEKGKDVELRCDPISGHTALYWYRQSLGQGLEFLIYFQGNSAPDKSGLPSDRFSAERTGGSVSTLTIQRTQQEDSAVYLCASSTLGGSTSGNTIYFGEGSWLTVV.

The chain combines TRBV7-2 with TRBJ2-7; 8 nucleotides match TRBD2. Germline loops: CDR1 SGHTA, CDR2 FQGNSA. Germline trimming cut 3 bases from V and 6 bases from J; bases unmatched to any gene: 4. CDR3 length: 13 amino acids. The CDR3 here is CASSLEAGGEQYF. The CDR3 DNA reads TGTGCCAGCAGCTTGGAGGCGGGAGGCGAGCAGTACTTC.

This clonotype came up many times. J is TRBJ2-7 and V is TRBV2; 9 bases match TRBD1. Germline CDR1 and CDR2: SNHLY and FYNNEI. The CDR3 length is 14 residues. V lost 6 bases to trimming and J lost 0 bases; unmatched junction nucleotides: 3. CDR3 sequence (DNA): TGTGCCAGCAGACTACAGGGGGCCTCCTACGAGCAGTACTTC. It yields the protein CASRLQGASYEQYF.

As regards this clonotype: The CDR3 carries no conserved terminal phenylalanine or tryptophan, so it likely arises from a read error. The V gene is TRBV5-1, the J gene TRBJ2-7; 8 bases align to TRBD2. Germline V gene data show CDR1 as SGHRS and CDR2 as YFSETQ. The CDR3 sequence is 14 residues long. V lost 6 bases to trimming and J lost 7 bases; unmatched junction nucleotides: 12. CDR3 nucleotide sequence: TGCGCCAGCACCCAATTGGCGGGACTAGGTGAGCAGTACTGC. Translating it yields CASTQLAGLGEQYC.

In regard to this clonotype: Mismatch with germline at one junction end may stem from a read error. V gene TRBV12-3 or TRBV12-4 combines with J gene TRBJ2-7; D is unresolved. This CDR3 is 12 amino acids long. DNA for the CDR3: TGTGCCAGCGGTTTACACACCTCCGAGCAGTACTTC. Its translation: CASGLHTSEQYF.

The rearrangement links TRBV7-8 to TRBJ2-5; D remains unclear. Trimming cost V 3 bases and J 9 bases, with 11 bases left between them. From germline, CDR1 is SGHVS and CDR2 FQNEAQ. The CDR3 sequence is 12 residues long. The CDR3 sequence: CASSFGDQPQYF. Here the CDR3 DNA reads TGTGCCAGCAGCTTCGGTGATCAGCCCCAGTACTTC.

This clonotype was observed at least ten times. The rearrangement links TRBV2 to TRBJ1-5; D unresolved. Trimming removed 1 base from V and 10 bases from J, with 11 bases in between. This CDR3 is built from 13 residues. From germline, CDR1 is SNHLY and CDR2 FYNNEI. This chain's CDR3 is CASSEVAGGPQHF. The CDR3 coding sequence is TGTGCCAGCAGTGAAGTGGCAGGCGGACCCCAGCATTTT.

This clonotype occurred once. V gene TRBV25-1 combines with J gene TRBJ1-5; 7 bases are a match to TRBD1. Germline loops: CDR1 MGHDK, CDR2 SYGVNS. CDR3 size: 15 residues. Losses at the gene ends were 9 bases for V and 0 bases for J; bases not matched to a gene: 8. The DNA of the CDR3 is TGTGCCAGTCGACAGGGCGGGAATAGCAATCAGCCCCAGCATTTT. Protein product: CASRQGGNSNQPQHF. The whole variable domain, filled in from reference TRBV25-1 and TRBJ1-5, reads EADIYQTPRYLVIGTGKKITLECSQTMGHDKMYWYQQDPGMELHLIHYSYGVNSTEKGDLSSESTVSRIRTEHFPLTLESARPSHTSQYLCASRQGGNSNQPQHFGDGTRLSIL.

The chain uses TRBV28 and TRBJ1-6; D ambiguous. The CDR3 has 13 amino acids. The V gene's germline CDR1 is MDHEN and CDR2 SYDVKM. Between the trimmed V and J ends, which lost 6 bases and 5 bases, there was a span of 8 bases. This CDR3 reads CASRGTDNSPLHF. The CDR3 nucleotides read TGTGCCAGCAGGGGTACAGATAATTCACCCCTCCACTTT.

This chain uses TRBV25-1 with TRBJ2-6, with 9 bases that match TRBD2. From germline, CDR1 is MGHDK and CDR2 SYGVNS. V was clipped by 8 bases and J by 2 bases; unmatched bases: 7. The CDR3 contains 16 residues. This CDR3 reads CASVESGGPGANVLTF. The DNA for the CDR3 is TGTGCCAGCGTTGAAAGCGGGGGGCCTGGGGCCAACGTCCTGACTTTC.

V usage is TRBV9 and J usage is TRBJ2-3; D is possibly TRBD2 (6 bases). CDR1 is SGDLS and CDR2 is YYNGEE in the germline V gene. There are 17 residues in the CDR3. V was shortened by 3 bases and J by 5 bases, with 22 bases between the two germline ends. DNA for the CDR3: TGTGCCAGCAGCGCTCAGGGAGGCGGGGCTGGGGGAGATACGCAGTATTTT. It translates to CASSAQGGGAGGDTQYF.